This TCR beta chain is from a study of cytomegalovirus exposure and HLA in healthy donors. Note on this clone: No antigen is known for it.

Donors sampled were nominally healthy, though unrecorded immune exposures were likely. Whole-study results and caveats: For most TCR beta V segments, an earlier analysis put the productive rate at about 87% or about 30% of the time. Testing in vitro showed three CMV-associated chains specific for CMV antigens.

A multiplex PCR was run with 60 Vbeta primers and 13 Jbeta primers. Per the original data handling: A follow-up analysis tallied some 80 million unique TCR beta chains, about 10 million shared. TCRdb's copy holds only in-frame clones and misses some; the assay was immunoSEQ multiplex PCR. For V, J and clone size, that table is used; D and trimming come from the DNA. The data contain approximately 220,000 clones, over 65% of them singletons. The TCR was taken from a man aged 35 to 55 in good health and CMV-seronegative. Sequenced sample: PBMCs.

CDR3 sequence reads: CAIRGLAGFTDTQYF. The CDR3 coding sequence is TGTGCCATCAGGGGACTAGCGGGGTTCACAGATACGCAGTATTTT. The chain joins TRBV10-3 to TRBJ2-3, with 13 bases fitting TRBD2. CDR3 length: 15 residues. CDR1 is ENHRY, CDR2 SYGVKD, per germline. After removal of 6 bases from V and 2 bases from J, the junction contained 2 bases not matched to a gene.